The 25 T cell receptor beta chains below all came from one sample that was sequenced in a study of T cell changes during pregnancy in multiple sclerosis. Sequencing used immunoSEQ multiplex PCR; TCRdb keeps in-frame clones, though not all of them. The sample yields about 24,000 clones, around 86% seen once. The source material was CD4+ T cells from peripheral blood mononuclear cells, sampled in the second trimester of pregnancy. These receptors all come from a female donor in good health, enrolled as a control in a pregnancy study.

This clone was picked up a small number of times. The chain links TRBV4-3 to TRBJ1-6; TRBD1 matches 8 bases. The CDR3 runs to 16 residues. Germline V lookup: CDR1 LGHNA, CDR2 YSLEER. V shed 1 base and J 7 bases; nucleotides not matched to a gene: 6. The CDR3 region has the DNA TGCGCCAGCAGCCAAGGTTTTCGGGACAGGAATTCACCCCTCCACTTT. It yields the protein CASSQGFRDRNSPLHF.

The rearrangement links TRBV6-5 to TRBJ1-1; 9 bases align to TRBD1. This CDR3 is built from 14 residues. Looked up from germline, CDR1 is MNHEY and CDR2 is SVGAGI. The ends lost 6 bases at V and 2 bases at J; junction bases unmatched: 4. The CDR3 region has the DNA TGTGCCAGCAGAGAGGACAGGGGAAACACTGAAGCTTTCTTT. This sequence encodes CASREDRGNTEAFF.

V gene TRBV29-1 combines with J gene TRBJ2-5; 9 nucleotides line up with TRBD1. Gene TRBJ2-7 matches the end of the DNA better, so the J call may be wrong. Germline loops: CDR1 SQVTM, CDR2 ANQGSEA. This CDR3 is built from 13 residues. The CDR3 region is CSAGQGSVNEQYF. In DNA, the CDR3 is TGCAGCGCCGGACAGGGGTCAGTAAACGAGCAGTACTTC.

The rearrangement uses TRBV5-8 and TRBJ1-5; 9 bases agree with TRBD1. With 2 bases clipped from V and 7 bases from J, the junction kept 10 bases outside the gene matches. From germline, CDR1 is SGHTS and CDR2 YDEGEE. The CDR3 consists of 16 residues. CDR3 sequence reads: CASSFTGGAYIQPQHF. CDR3 bases: TGTGCCAGCAGCTTTACAGGGGGCGCTTATATCCAGCCCCAGCATTTT.

The chain links TRBV6-5 to TRBJ2-3, with no clear D. This CDR3 has 12 amino acids. The germline V gene has CDR1 MNHEY and CDR2 SVGAGI. Between the trimmed V and J ends, which lost 5 bases and 2 bases, there was a span of 5 bases. The CDR3 is CASSPDTDTQYF. CDR3 coding DNA: TGTGCCAGCAGTCCAGACACAGATACGCAGTATTTT.

This clone has only a few counts. The chain joins TRBV11-3 to TRBJ2-3, with 10 bases lining up with TRBD2. Germline values: CDR1 SGHNT, CDR2 YENEEA. After removal of 1 base from V and 2 bases from J, the junction contained 3 bases not matched to a gene. This CDR3 is 16 amino acids long. CDR3 sequence (DNA): TGTGCCAGCAGCTTAGGGACTAGCGGTTCCACAGATACGCAGTATTTT. As protein: CASSLGTSGSTDTQYF.

The rearrangement links TRBV30 to TRBJ2-7; tentatively, D is TRBD2 (6 bases). Trimming took off 1 base at V and 4 bases at J, with 11 bases between the two ends. Germline values: CDR1 GTSNPN, CDR2 SVGIG (reference sequence). CDR3 size: 13 residues. The CDR3 bases are TGTGCCTGGAGTGGGCGGGGCGGTTACGAGCAGTACTTC. Translation gives CAWSGRGGYEQYF.

The chain combines TRBV10-3 with TRBJ2-5; 7 bases map to TRBD2. The CDR3 contains 15 residues. Germline V CDR1 and CDR2: ENHRY, SYGVKD. V shed 4 bases, J shed 3 bases, and the junction held 8 bases outside the gene matches. The CDR3 here is CAISGSGAVKETQYF. The CDR3 nucleotides read TGTGCCATCAGTGGAAGCGGGGCCGTCAAAGAGACCCAGTACTTC.

The chain joins TRBV27 to TRBJ2-3; D ambiguous. This CDR3 spans 15 amino acids. V lost 4 bases and J 1 base, leaving 12 bases between the germline ends. CDR1 and CDR2 (germline): MNHEY, SMNVEV (reference sequence). The chain's CDR3 is CASSSRLLGTDTQYF. For the CDR3, the DNA is TGTGCCAGCAGTTCCCGACTCTTGGGCACAGATACGCAGTATTTT.

The rearrangement links TRBV7-9 to TRBJ2-7, with 9 bases aligning to TRBD1. This CDR3 spans 14 amino acids. The J segment lost 0 bases and the V segment lost 5 bases, leaving 2 bases of the junction unmatched. Looked up from germline, CDR1 is SEHNR and CDR2 is FQNEAQ (reference sequence). The CDR3 protein is CASSAGQGSYEQYF. The CDR3 coding sequence is TGTGCCAGCAGCGCGGGACAGGGCTCCTACGAGCAGTACTTC.

This clone was observed a single time. The rearrangement uses TRBV7-9 and TRBJ1-2; possible D gene TRBD1, 6 bases. This CDR3 region has 16 residues. Germline CDR1 SEHNR, CDR2 FQNEAQ (reference sequence). V was shortened by 5 bases and J by 0 bases, with 16 bases between the two germline ends. DNA of the CDR3: TGTGCCAGCAGCGTCGTCGGGGGGCAAGCTAACTATGGCTACACCTTC. It is translated as CASSVVGGQANYGYTF.

The count of this clone is one. This chain uses TRBV6-1 with TRBJ2-5, with a possible D match to TRBD2 (5 bases). This CDR3 spans 15 amino acids. Germline values: CDR1 MNHNS, CDR2 SASEGT. The V end was cut by 4 bases, the J end by 9 bases, with 21 bases between. The chain's CDR3 is CASSGDWPPVGAQYF. CDR3 sequence (DNA): TGTGCCAGCAGTGGAGATTGGCCCCCCGTCGGGGCCCAGTACTTC.

The J gene is TRBJ1-1, the V gene TRBV18; no clear D gene. V was trimmed by 0 bases and J by 4 bases, leaving 15 bases between them. The CDR3 spans 16 residues. The germline CDR1 and CDR2 sequences are KGHSH and LQKENI. CDR3 in amino acids: CASSPPVGGSGTEAFF. CDR3 nucleotides: TGTGCCAGCTCACCACCGGTAGGAGGGAGCGGCACTGAAGCTTTCTTT. Looking up the rest from reference TRBV18 and TRBJ1-1 gives the full variable domain: NAGVMQNPRHLVRRRGQEARLRCSPMKGHSHVYWYRQLPEEGLKFMVYLQKENIIDESGMPKERFSAEFPKEGPSILRIQQVVRGDSAAYFCASSPPVGGSGTEAFFGQGTRLTVV.

The rearrangement links TRBV4-3 to TRBJ2-1; 10 positions match TRBD2. Germline V gives CDR1 LGHNA, CDR2 YSLEER. V dropped 1 base and J dropped 9; count of bases not matched to a gene: 6. The CDR3 totals 15 residues. For the CDR3, the DNA is TGCGCCAGCAGCCAAGGTAGCGGGGGGCGGGGTGAGCAGTTCTTC. Residues: CASSQGSGGRGEQFF.

The chain has TRBV5-6 and TRBJ1-5, with TRBD1 as a possible D gene (5 bases). Trimming cost V 0 bases and J 10 bases, with 11 bases left between them. The germline gives CDR1 SGHDT, CDR2 YYEEEE. The CDR3 has 13 amino acids. The chain's CDR3 is CASSLGRERPQHF. CDR3 DNA sequence: TGTGCCAGCAGCTTGGGCAGGGAAAGACCCCAGCATTTT.

V is TRBV30 and J is TRBJ1-1; D ambiguous. Germline V gene lookup returns CDR1 GTSNPN and CDR2 SVGIG (reference sequence). Trimming removed 4 bases at V and 2 bases at J, with 11 bases between. This CDR3 spans 13 amino acids. The CDR3 coding sequence is TGTGCCTGGACCCGGGAGGCCAACACTGAAGCTTTCTTT. It encodes CAWTREANTEAFF.

This rearrangement joins TRBV19 to TRBJ1-6, with D unresolved. The germline CDR1 and CDR2 sequences are LNHDA and SQIVND (reference sequence). Trimming removed 0 bases at V and 6 bases at J, with 9 bases between. The CDR3 consists of 15 residues. DNA for the CDR3: TGTGCCAGTAGTATAGAGGGCAACGGTAATTCACCCCTCCACTTT. Its translation is CASSIEGNGNSPLHF.

The chain uses TRBV11-1 and TRBJ2-1; no clear D gene. CDR3 size: 15 residues. From germline, CDR1 is SGHAT and CDR2 FQDESV (reference sequence). Trimming left V 7 bases short and J 0 bases short, with 13 bases between. For the CDR3, the DNA is TGTGCCAGCACGAAGAGAGGCCGCTCCTACAATGAGCAGTTCTTC. Translating it yields CASTKRGRSYNEQFF.

J is TRBJ2-7 and V is TRBV5-1; TRBD2 matches 11 bases. With V trimmed by 4 bases and J by 5 bases, 8 bases remained unmatched. Germline assignment: CDR1 SGHRS and CDR2 YFSETQ. The CDR3 covers 15 residues. The CDR3, as DNA: TGCGCCAGCAGCCCAGCTCTAGCGGGAGGTAACGAGCAGTACTTC. This translates into CASSPALAGGNEQYF. The whole variable domain, filled in from reference TRBV5-1 and TRBJ2-7, reads KAGVTQTPRYLIKTRGQQVTLSCSPISGHRSVSWYQQTPGQGLQFLFEYFSETQRNKGNFPGRFSGRQFSNSRSEMNVSTLELGDSALYLCASSPALAGGNEQYFGPGTRLTVT.

The chain combines TRBV4-2 with TRBJ2-3, with 16 bases identical to TRBD2. Per germline, CDR1 LGHNA and CDR2 YNFKEQ. The CDR3 has 16 residues. V was clipped by 3 bases and J by 4 bases; unmatched bases: 1. CDR3 DNA: TGTGCCAGCAGCCAGGGACTAGCGGGGGGGCCAGATACGCAGTATTTT. It is translated as CASSQGLAGGPDTQYF.

The chain couples TRBV6-1 to TRBJ1-5; 7 nucleotides line up with TRBD1. Trimming removed 4 bases from V and 3 bases from J; junction bases left unmatched: 3. Germline V gene data show CDR1 as MNHNS and CDR2 as SASEGT. The CDR3 covers 14 residues. CDR3 DNA: TGTGCCAGCAGTGCTGGGACAGTCAATCAGCCCCAGCATTTT. It specifies CASSAGTVNQPQHF.

This sequence joins TRBV12-2 and TRBJ2-5; the table assigns TRBD2, which was not confirmed against the DNA. TRBV12-2 is deemed a pseudogene. The CDR3 extends over 18 amino acids. CDR3: CASRLARWGGGVDWTQYF. In DNA, the CDR3 is TGTGCAAGTCGCTTAGCGCGTTGGGGCGGGGGGGTCGATTGGACCCAGTACTTC.

The genes are TRBV6-4 and TRBJ2-3; D not certain. The ends were cut back, 6 bases at V and 4 bases at J, with 11 bases in the middle. Germline V gives CDR1 MRHNA, CDR2 SNTAGT. CDR3 length equals 13 residues. The CDR3 DNA is TGTGCCAGCAGCCTCCGTCTAGCAGATACGCAGTATTTT. Its protein product is CASSLRLADTQYF.

This chain uses TRBV19 with TRBJ2-2, with 10 bases identical to TRBD1. V shed 7 bases and J 5 bases; nucleotides not matched to a gene: 7. CDR3 length: 15 amino acids. The germline V gene has CDR1 LNHDA and CDR2 SQIVND (reference sequence). DNA for the CDR3: TGTGCCAGTAAAGAGGGACAGGGGAGGACCGGGGAGCTGTTTTTT. Protein: CASKEGQGRTGELFF.

The chain carries TRBV15 and TRBJ1-2; TRBD1 matches at 9 bases. There are 17 residues in the CDR3. The junction had 15 bases not matched to a gene; V was cut back by 5 bases and J by 5 bases. The germline gives CDR1 LNHNV, CDR2 YYDKDF (reference sequence). This CDR3 is CATSQGTGSRKPYGYTF. The CDR3 DNA is TGTGCCACCAGCCAAGGGACAGGGTCCCGGAAACCTTATGGCTACACCTTC.